This T cell receptor beta chain was captured in a study of blood T cell repertoires in COVID-19. The wider study: Donors in the United States, Italy and Spain gave samples during acute or convalescent COVID-19. PBMCs, B-cell-depleted T cells, or T cells were the source of the cDNA or gDNA that made up the material.

Original data processing: Cell counts per sample came from amplifying reference gene primers. Produced via immunoSEQ multiplex PCR; TCRdb's table is partial and in-frame only. V, J and clone size were drawn from that table, and D and trimming were deduced from the DNA. The sample shows about 160,000 clones, 81% of them seen only once. Trimming removed 2 bases at V and 2 bases at J, with 12 bases between. Looked up from germline, CDR1 is MNHEY and CDR2 is SVGAGI. The CDR3 sequence is 15 residues long. The V call is TRBV6-5, the J call TRBJ1-2; D gene uncertain. The sequence derives from a man between 60 and 70 years old with active or convalescent COVID-19. Material: peripheral blood. The CDR3 spells CASSYGREGNYGYTF. The CDR3 nucleotides are TGTGCCAGCAGTTACGGCCGCGAGGGCAACTATGGCTACACCTTC.